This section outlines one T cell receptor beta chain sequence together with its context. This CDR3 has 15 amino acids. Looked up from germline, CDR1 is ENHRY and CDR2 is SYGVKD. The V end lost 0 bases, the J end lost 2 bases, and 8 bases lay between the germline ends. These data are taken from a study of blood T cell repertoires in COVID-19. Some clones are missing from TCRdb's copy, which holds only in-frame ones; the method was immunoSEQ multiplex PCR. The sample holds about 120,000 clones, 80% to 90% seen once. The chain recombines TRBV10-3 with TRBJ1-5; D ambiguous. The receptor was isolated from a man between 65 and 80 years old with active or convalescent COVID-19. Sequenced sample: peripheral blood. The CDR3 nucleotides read TGTGCCATCAGTGAGTCCACGGGAGGCAATCAGCCCCAGCATTTT. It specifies CAISESTGGNQPQHF.